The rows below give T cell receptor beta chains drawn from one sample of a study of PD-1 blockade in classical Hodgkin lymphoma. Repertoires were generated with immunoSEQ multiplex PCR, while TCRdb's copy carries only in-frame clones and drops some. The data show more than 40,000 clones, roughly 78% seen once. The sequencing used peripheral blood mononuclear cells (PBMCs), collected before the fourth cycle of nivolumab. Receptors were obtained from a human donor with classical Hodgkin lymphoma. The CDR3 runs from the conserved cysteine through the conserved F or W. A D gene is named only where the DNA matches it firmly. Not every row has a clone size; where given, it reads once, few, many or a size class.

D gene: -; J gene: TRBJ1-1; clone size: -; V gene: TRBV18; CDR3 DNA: TGTGCCAGCTCACCAACGGGGCTCACTGAAGCTTTCTTT; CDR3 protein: CASSPTGLTEAFF
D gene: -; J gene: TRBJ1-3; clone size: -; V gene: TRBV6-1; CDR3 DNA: TGTGCCAGCAGTGGGACAGCTAGAAACACCATATATTTT; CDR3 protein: CASSGTARNTIYF
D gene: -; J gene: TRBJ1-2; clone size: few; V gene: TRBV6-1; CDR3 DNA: TGTGCCAGCAGTGACTGGCTAAGGACACCCTATGGCTACACCTTC; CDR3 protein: CASSDWLRTPYGYTF
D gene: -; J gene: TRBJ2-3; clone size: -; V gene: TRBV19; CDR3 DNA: TGTGCCAGTAGTATAGGTGGGGGGCCAGGCACAGATACGCAGTATTTT; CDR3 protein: CASSIGGGPGTDTQYF
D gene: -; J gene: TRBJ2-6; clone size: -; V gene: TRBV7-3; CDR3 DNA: TGTGCCAGCAGCCCCGGGAGCTCTGGGGCCAACGTCCTGACTTTC; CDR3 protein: CASSPGSSGANVLTF
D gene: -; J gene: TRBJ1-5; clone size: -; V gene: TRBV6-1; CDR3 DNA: TGTGCCAGCAGTGCCAAGAGGGTGGGACAGCCCCAGCATTTT; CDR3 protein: CASSAKRVGQPQHF
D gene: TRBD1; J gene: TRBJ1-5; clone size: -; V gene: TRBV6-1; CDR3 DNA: TGTGCCAGCAGGGGGACAGGGAAAGAACAGCCCCAGCATTTT; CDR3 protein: CASRGTGKEQPQHF
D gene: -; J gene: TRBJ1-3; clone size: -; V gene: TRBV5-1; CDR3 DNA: TGCGCCAGCAGCTTGTCGGGCACAACATCGGGAAACACCATATATTTT; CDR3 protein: CASSLSGTTSGNTIYF
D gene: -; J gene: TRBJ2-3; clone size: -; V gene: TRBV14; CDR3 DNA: TGTGCCAGCAGCCCACAAGCAGGGGGGAGCACAGATACGCAGTATTTT; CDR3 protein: CASSPQAGGSTDTQYF
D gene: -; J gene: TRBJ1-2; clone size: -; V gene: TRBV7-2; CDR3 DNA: TGTGCCAGCAGCTTAGAGGCCGGCAGAGGGGACTATGGCTACACCTTC; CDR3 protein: CASSLEAGRGDYGYTF
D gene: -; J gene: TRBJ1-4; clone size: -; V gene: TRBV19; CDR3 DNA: TGTGCCAGTAGTATTTTTGAAAAACTGTTTTTT; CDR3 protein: CASSIFEKLFF
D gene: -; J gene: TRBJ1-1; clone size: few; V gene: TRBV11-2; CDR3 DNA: TGTGCCAGCAGCTTAGCGGCGGGCAACACTGAAGCTTTCTTT; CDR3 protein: CASSLAAGNTEAFF
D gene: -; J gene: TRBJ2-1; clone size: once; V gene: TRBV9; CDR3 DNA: TGTGCCAGCAGCGTGGGGACGTTATACAATGAGCAGTTCTTC; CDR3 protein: CASSVGTLYNEQFF
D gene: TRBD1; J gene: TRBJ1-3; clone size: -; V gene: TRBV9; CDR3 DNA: TGTGCCAGCAGCGCCGGGACAGGTAACTCTGGAAACACCATATATTTT; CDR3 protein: CASSAGTGNSGNTIYF
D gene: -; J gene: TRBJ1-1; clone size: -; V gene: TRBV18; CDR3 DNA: TGTGCCAGCTCACCAACGAATAGAGAAGCTTTCTTT; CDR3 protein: CASSPTNREAFF
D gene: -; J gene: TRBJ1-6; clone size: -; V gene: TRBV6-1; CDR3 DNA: TGTGCCAGCAGTGATGACGGCAAGAGCTCCTATAATTCACCCCTCCACTTT; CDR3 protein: CASSDDGKSSYNSPLHF
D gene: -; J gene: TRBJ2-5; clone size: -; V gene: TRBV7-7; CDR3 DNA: TGTGCTAGCAGCTCCTCCGGGACACTAGAGACCCAGTACTTC; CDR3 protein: CASSSSGTLETQYF
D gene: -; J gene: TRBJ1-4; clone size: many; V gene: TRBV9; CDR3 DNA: TGTGCCAGCAGCGCAGCCGAACAGGGAAAACTGTTTTTT; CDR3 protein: CASSAAEQGKLFF
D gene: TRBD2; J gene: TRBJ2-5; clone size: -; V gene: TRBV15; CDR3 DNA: TGTGCCACCAGCAGAGAAAACCAACTAGCGGGGAGAGAGACCCAGTACTTC; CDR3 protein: CATSRENQLAGRETQYF
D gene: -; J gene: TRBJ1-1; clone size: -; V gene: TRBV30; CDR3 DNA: TGTGCCTGGAGCAGGGGAAGGGGGTCGGGGGCTGAAGCTTTCTTT; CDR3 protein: CAWSRGRGSGAEAFF
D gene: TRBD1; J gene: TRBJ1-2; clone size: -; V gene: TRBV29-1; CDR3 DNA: TGCAGCGTTGAAGATCGTCGGGACAGGAGGATTAACTATGGCTACACCTTC; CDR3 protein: CSVEDRRDRRINYGYTF
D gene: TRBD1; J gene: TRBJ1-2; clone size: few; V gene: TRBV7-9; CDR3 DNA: TGTGCCAGCACGACAGGGGAAGGCTACACCTTC; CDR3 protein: CASTTGEGYTF
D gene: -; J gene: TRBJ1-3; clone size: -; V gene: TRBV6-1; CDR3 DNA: TGTGCCAGCGGCAGGGCCGACTCTGGAAACACCATATATTTT; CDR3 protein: CASGRADSGNTIYF
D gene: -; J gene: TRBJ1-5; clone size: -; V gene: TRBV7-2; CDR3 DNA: TGTGCCAGCAGCCCCTATAGCAATCAGCCCCAGCATTTT; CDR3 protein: CASSPYSNQPQHF
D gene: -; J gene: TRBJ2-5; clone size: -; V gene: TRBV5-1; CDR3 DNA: TGCGCCAGCAGCTTGGGACTTGCGGGGACCCAGTACTTC; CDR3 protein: CASSLGLAGTQYF
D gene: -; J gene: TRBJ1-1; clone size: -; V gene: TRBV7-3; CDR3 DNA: TGTGCCAGCAGCTTGGGACAGAACACTGAAGCTTTCTTT; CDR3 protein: CASSLGQNTEAFF
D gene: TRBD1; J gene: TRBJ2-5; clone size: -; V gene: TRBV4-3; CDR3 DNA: TGCGCCAGCAGCCAAGATCGGAACAGGGGGCTCGAGACCCAGTACTTC; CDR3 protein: CASSQDRNRGLETQYF
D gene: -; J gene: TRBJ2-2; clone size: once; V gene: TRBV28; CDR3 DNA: TGTGCCAGCCTGGAGCCCGATGGTGGGACAACCACCGGGGAGCTGTTTTTT; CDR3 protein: CASLEPDGGTTTGELFF
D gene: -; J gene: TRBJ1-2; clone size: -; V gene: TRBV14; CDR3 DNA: TGTGCCAGCAGCCTTTACCCCGGGACACACAGAGGGAATGGCTACACCTTC; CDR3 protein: CASSLYPGTHRGNGYTF
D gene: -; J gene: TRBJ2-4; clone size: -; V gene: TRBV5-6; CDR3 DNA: TGTGCCAGCAGCACGACCCACCGGGGGAACATTCAGTACTTC; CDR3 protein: CASSTTHRGNIQYF
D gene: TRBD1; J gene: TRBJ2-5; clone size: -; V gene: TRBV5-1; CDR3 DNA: TGCGCCAGCAGGTCGACCGGGACAGGGGGGGAGACCCAGTACTTC; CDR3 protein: CASRSTGTGGETQYF
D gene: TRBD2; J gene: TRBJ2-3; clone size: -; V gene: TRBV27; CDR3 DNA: TGTGCCAGCAGCTCCCCGGGACTAGCAACAGATACGCAGTATTTT; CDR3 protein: CASSSPGLATDTQYF
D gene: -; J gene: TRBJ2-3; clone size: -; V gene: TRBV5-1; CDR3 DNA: TGCGCCAGCAGCCCCGGGATGACCGGTTCAGATACGCAGTATTTT; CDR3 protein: CASSPGMTGSDTQYF
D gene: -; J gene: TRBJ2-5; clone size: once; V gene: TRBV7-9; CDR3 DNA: TGTGCCAGCACCACCTTTGGCAGGGAAGAGACCCAGTACTTC; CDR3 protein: CASTTFGREETQYF
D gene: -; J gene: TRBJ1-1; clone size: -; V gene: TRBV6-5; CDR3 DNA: TGTGCCAGCAGTTACGGCCCAAGGAACACTGAAGCTTTCTTT; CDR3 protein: CASSYGPRNTEAFF
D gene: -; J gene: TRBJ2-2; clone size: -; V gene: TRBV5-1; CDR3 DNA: TGCGCCAGCAGCTTAAATCTCCGCGGGGCGACGAACACCGGGGAGCTGTTTTTT; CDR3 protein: CASSLNLRGATNTGELFF
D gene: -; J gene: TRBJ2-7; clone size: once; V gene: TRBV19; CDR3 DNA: TGTGCCAGTAGTATTGGAGGACTGTTATACGAGCAGTACTTC; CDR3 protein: CASSIGGLLYEQYF
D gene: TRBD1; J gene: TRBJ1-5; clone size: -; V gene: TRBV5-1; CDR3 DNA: TGCGCCAGCAGCGCGGGTGGGACAGATAGCAATCAGCCCCAGCATTTT; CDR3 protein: CASSAGGTDSNQPQHF
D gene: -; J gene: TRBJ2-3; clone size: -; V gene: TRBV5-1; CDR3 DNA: TGCGCCAGCAGCTCGACAGATACGCAGTATTTT; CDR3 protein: CASSSTDTQYF
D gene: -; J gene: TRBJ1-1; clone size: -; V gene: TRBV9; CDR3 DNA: TGTGCCAGCAGCCCCCAGGTGTCCACTGAAGCTTTCTTT; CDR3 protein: CASSPQVSTEAFF